The 22 T cell receptor beta chains presented below share a single source sample, sequenced in a study of regulatory T cells in long-lasting Graves disease. Regarding time point: newly diagnosed GD, antithyroid drugs for less than 3 months. Construction of the TCR library relied on RNA isolated from PBMCs. Building the TCR beta libraries relied on iRepertoire HTBI primers, and CDR3 regions underwent Arm-PCR. TCRdb passed the multiplex PCR reads through MiXCR, listing each CDR3 protein once. In the table there are hundreds of thousands of distinct CDR3 sequences, over 15% of which are singletons. These data also formed part of another study, on T cells in Graves' hyperthyroidism and ophthalmopathy.

The starting material was peripheral blood mononuclear cells (PBMCs), obtained at new diagnosis, from a patient treated with antithyroid drugs. The receptors come from a man aged 35-49 years with Graves disease.

The sample holds many counts of this clonotype. This chain connects TRBV7-9 to TRBJ1-2, with D hard to call. The germline V gene encodes CDR1 SEHNR and CDR2 FQNEAQ (reference sequence). The CDR3 has 14 residues. V lost 1 base and J 5 bases, leaving 11 bases between the germline ends. CDR3 nucleotide sequence: TGTGCCAGCAGCTTAGAGGACGGGCCATATGGCTACACCTTC. Amino acid sequence: CASSLEDGPYGYTF.

The J gene is TRBJ1-1, the V gene TRBV27; tentative D call: TRBD1 (5 bases). The CDR3 runs 13 residues. V was shortened by 6 bases and J by 5 bases, with 13 bases between the two germline ends. Germline V gene lookup returns CDR1 MNHEY and CDR2 SMNVEV (reference sequence). This chain's CDR3 is CASRAQGLTEAFF. DNA of the CDR3: TGTGCCAGCAGGGCCCAGGGCTTGACTGAAGCTTTCTTT.

As concerns this clonotype: Germline and junction disagree at one end, which may indicate a read error. The chain joins TRBV6-5 to TRBJ1-6; 7 bases fit TRBD1. The CDR3 totals 15 residues. The germline V gene encodes CDR1 MNHEY and CDR2 SVGAGI. In DNA, the CDR3 is TGTGCCAGCAGTTACGAGACAGGGTATAGTTCACCCCTCCACTTT. Protein sequence: CASSYETGYSSPLHF.

This clonotype came up many times. The chain is built from TRBV11-2 and TRBJ2-1; no clear D gene. CDR3 length: 14 amino acids. Trimming removed 3 bases at V and 6 bases at J, with 12 bases between. In germline, CDR1 is SGHAT, CDR2 FQNNGV. This CDR3 is CASSFLRNPNEQFF. As DNA, the CDR3 is TGTGCCAGCAGCTTCCTAAGGAACCCCAATGAGCAGTTCTTC.

This clonotype was detected ten times or more. The gene calls are TRBV7-3 and TRBJ2-3; TRBD2 aligns across 12 bases. V was pared by 5 bases and J by 6 bases, with 15 bases of the junction left unmatched. Germline CDR1 reads SGHTA; CDR2 reads FQGTGA. The CDR3 length is 18 residues. CDR3 residues: CASSNPTLAGGHGDTQYF. DNA of the CDR3: TGTGCCAGCAGCAACCCGACCCTAGCGGGGGGGCATGGGGATACGCAGTATTTT.

This clonotype was seen many times. The rearrangement joins TRBV20-1 to TRBJ1-5; the D gene is possibly TRBD1 (5 bases). Trimming cost V 5 bases and J 0 bases, with 17 bases left between them. The germline CDR1 and CDR2 sequences are DFQATT and SNEGSKA (reference sequence). The CDR3 totals 16 residues. CDR3 amino acids: CSARQGGSYSNQPQHF. CDR3 nucleotides: TGCAGTGCTCGGCAGGGAGGGAGCTATAGCAATCAGCCCCAGCATTTT.

This clonotype has at least ten counts. The gene calls are TRBV4-1 and TRBJ2-7; 8 bases align to TRBD1. The ends lost 0 bases at V and 3 bases at J; junction bases unmatched: 4. This CDR3 has 15 amino acids. Germline V gene data show CDR1 as MGHRA and CDR2 as YSYEKL. The CDR3 spells CASSQEWDRLYEQYF. In DNA form, the CDR3 reads TGCGCCAGCAGCCAAGAATGGGACAGGCTCTACGAGCAGTACTTC.

The chain joins TRBV6-1 to TRBJ1-5; D ambiguous. CDR3 length: 13 amino acids. Looked up from germline, CDR1 is MNHNS and CDR2 is SASEGT. The ends were cut back, 7 bases at V and 7 bases at J, with 14 bases in the middle. CDR3 sequence: CASKGELGQPQHF. CDR3 coding DNA: TGTGCCAGCAAAGGAGAATTAGGGCAGCCCCAGCATTTT.

This clonotype appeared a single time. The rearrangement links TRBV5-6 to TRBJ2-7; D might be TRBD1 or TRBD2, each matching 6 bases. The germline CDR1 and CDR2 sequences are SGHDT and YYEEEE. The ends were cut back, 1 base at V and 3 bases at J, with 11 bases in the middle. The CDR3 is made up of 14 amino acids. In DNA form, the CDR3 reads TGTGCCAGCAGCTTGAGGCGGGACATCTACGAGCAGTACTTC. It codes for CASSLRRDIYEQYF.

This clonotype was found many times. CDR3 sequence reads: CASSLPPPGQGDAEAFF. Written as DNA, the CDR3 is TGTGCCAGCAGCTTACCGCCACCGGGACAGGGGGATGCTGAAGCTTTCTTT. The rearrangement joins TRBV11-1 to TRBJ1-1; 11 nucleotides align to TRBD1. The CDR3 has 17 residues. Germline assignment: CDR1 SGHAT and CDR2 FQDESV (reference sequence). The trim removed 2 bases at V and 6 bases at J, leaving 11 bases unmatched.

Details on this clonotype: With a much larger clone just one base away, this may be a read error. The chain carries TRBV6-2 or TRBV6-3 and TRBJ1-1; 7 bases match TRBD1. CDR3 length: 14 residues. Germline lookup yields CDR1 MNHEY and CDR2 SVGEGT. V trimming: 5 bases; J trimming: 4 bases; junction bases outside the gene matches: 7. This CDR3 reads CASSKQGQGTEAFF. The CDR3 DNA reads as TGTGCCAGCAGTAAACAGGGGCAGGGCACTGAAGCTTTCTTT.

This clonotype was observed many times. The V call is TRBV7-2, the J call TRBJ2-3; 7 bases are shared with TRBD2. The ends lost 1 base at V and 5 bases at J; junction bases unmatched: 12. There are 17 residues in the CDR3. Looked up from germline, CDR1 is SGHTA and CDR2 is FQGNSA. Written as DNA, the CDR3 is TGTGCCAGCAGCTTAGGAGGGTATGGCGGGGGAAAAGATACGCAGTATTTT. Amino acids: CASSLGGYGGGKDTQYF.

This clonotype appeared many times. The chain employs TRBV6-2 or TRBV6-3 and TRBJ2-1, with 8 bases identical to TRBD2. CDR1 and CDR2 from the germline V gene are MNHEY and SVGEGT. Losses at the gene ends were 2 bases for V and 5 bases for J; bases not matched to a gene: 14. CDR3 length equals 18 residues. In DNA form, the CDR3 reads TGTGCCAGCAGTTACCCGGGGTACCTAGCGGGCTCTGACAATGAGCAGTTCTTC. Protein: CASSYPGYLAGSDNEQFF.

In its sample, this clonotype was seen many times. V and J are TRBV20-1 and TRBJ2-3, with D perhaps given as TRBD1 or TRBD2 (5 bases each). This CDR3 has 14 amino acids. The V gene's germline CDR1 is DFQATT and CDR2 SNEGSKA (reference sequence). V dropped 3 bases and J dropped 0 bases, with 10 bases sitting between them. CDR3 sequence: CSASGGTSTDTQYF. Written as DNA, the CDR3 is TGCAGTGCTAGTGGGGGAACTAGCACAGATACGCAGTATTTT.

This clonotype showed up many times. J is TRBJ2-3 and V is TRBV20-1; D uncertain. This CDR3 spans 13 amino acids. Germline loops: CDR1 DFQATT, CDR2 SNEGSKA (reference sequence). Deletions cut 6 bases from V and 4 bases from J, with 14 bases between. The CDR3 region has the DNA TGCAGTGCAATCCCGGCCAGGCCAGATACGCAGTATTTT. Translation: CSAIPARPDTQYF.

This clonotype was picked up a small number of times. It may be a read error: a sequence one base away is much more abundant. The genes are TRBV2 and TRBJ2-1, with TRBD2 matching 10 bases. The CDR3 is 16 amino acids. The germline V gene encodes CDR1 SNHLY and CDR2 FYNNEI. With V trimmed by 11 bases and J by 8 bases, 18 bases remained unmatched. In DNA form, the CDR3 reads TGTGCCGGCAACACCGCTAGCGGGGGAATTGAATATGAGCAGTTCTTC. It encodes CAGNTASGGIEYEQFF. Supplemented by reference TRBV2 and TRBJ2-1, the full variable domain reads EPEVTQTPSHQVTQMGQEVILRCVPISNHLYFYWYRQILGQKVEFLVSFYNNEISEKSEIFDDQFSVERPDGSNFTLKIRSTKLEDSAMYFCAGNTASGGIEYEQFFGPGTRLTVL.

This rearrangement joins TRBV30 to TRBJ1-1; 9 bases line up with TRBD1. Germline CDR1 reads GTSNPN; CDR2 reads SVGIG (reference sequence). There are 14 residues in the CDR3. V shed 2 bases, J shed 5 bases, and the junction held 6 bases outside the gene matches. The CDR3: CAWSNRGRGTEAFF. The CDR3 bases are TGTGCCTGGAGTAACAGGGGGCGCGGGACTGAAGCTTTCTTT.

The V call is TRBV2, the J call TRBJ2-5; D possibly corresponds to TRBD1 (6 bases). The CDR3 is made up of 14 amino acids. The germline CDR1 and CDR2 sequences are SNHLY and FYNNEI. Trimming pared 10 bases from V and 5 bases from J, leaving 20 bases between. The CDR3 nucleotides read TGTGCCACCAAATTATCAGGGGCTAGGGAGACCCAGTACTTC. Protein: CATKLSGARETQYF.

Ten or more counts support this clonotype. The chain links TRBV3-1 to TRBJ1-2; 12 bases map to TRBD1. This CDR3 comprises 15 residues. J lost 7 bases, V lost 5 bases, and 8 bases had no gene match. Germline V gene lookup returns CDR1 LGHDT and CDR2 YNNKEL (reference sequence). Here the CDR3 reads CASSGGGQGAFGYTF. CDR3 DNA: TGTGCCAGCAGCGGAGGGGGACAGGGGGCGTTTGGCTACACCTTC.

This clonotype was observed many times. This chain joins TRBV2 and TRBJ1-6, with 7 bases aligning to TRBD1. Germline V gives CDR1 SNHLY, CDR2 FYNNEI. There are 15 residues in the CDR3. J was trimmed by 13 bases and V by 1 base; bases with no gene match: 10. In nucleotides, the CDR3 is TGTGCCAGCAGTGAAGGCGGGGGGACAGTTTGGCCCCTCCACTTT. It encodes CASSEGGGTVWPLHF.

To note about this clonotype: A much larger clone differs by one base, so this may be a read error. This rearrangement joins TRBV29-1 to TRBJ2-5; TRBD1 agrees at 11 bases. The germline CDR1 and CDR2 sequences are SQVTM and ANQGSEA. The J segment lost 11 bases and the V segment lost 4 bases, leaving 6 bases of the junction unmatched. The CDR3 sequence is 12 residues long. The chain's CDR3 is CSVGTGGNEQYF. The CDR3, as DNA: TGCAGCGTTGGGACAGGGGGCAATGAGCAGTACTTC. The full variable domain, rest sourced from reference TRBV29-1 and TRBJ2-5, is SAVISQKPSRDICQRGTSLTIQCQVDSQVTMMFWYRQQPGQSLTLIATANQGSEATYESGFVIDKFPISRPNLTFSTLTVSNMSPEDSSIYLCSVGTGGNEQYFGPGTRLLVL.

This clonotype has more than one count but fewer than ten. The V and J genes are TRBV7-2 and TRBJ2-3, with 10 bases aligning to TRBD2. The CDR3 is 16 amino acids. The V and J ends lost 1 base and 5 bases, in that order; junction bases with no gene match: 6. Germline V gene lookup returns CDR1 SGHTA and CDR2 FQGNSA. The CDR3 sequence: CASSLVQAGGQDTQYF. CDR3 sequence (DNA): TGTGCCAGCAGCTTAGTCCAAGCGGGGGGGCAAGATACGCAGTATTTT. The full variable domain, completed using reference TRBV7-2 and TRBJ2-3, is GAGVSQSPSNKVTEKGKDVELRCDPISGHTALYWYRQSLGQGLEFLIYFQGNSAPDKSGLPSDRFSAERTGGSVSTLTIQRTQQEDSAVYLCASSLVQAGGQDTQYFGPGTRLTVL.